This TCR beta chain was recovered during a study of blood T cell repertoires in COVID-19. Original methodology: The assay estimated nucleated cells by amplifying reference gene primers. Clones were read by immunoSEQ multiplex PCR, and TCRdb kept only the in-frame ones, dropping some. That table gives V, J and clone size, and the DNA gave D and trimming. The sample records 400,000 to 450,000 clones, around 90% being singletons. The CDR3 is 14 residues long. Between the trimmed V and J ends, which lost 6 bases and 2 bases, there was a span of 13 bases. Germline values: CDR1 MNHEY, CDR2 SMNVEV (reference sequence).

The sample comprised peripheral blood. The receptor was derived from a man aged 18 to 29 with COVID-19, enrolled during active disease. The rearrangement joins TRBV27 to TRBJ2-5; D perhaps matches TRBD1 (6 bases). CDR3 loop: CASRPPDRQETQYF. CDR3 bases: TGTGCCAGCAGACCCCCGGACAGACAAGAGACCCAGTACTTC.